One and the same sample provided the 8 T cell receptor beta chains below, sequenced in a study of T cell responses to AZD1222 COVID-19 vaccine. The method was immunoSEQ multiplex PCR; TCRdb's version includes in-frame clones alone and lacks a portion of them. The sample contains approximately 140,000 clones, about 90% of which appear only once. The material sequenced was peripheral blood, taken 28 days after the second dose of the MenACWY control vaccine. Source of these receptors: an adult who received the MenACWY meningococcal vaccine as a control.

The chain is built from TRBV5-1 and TRBJ1-1; D gene unclear. The V end lost 2 bases, the J end lost 6 bases, and 11 bases lay between the germline ends. Germline loops: CDR1 SGHRS, CDR2 YFSETQ. The CDR3 is made up of 13 amino acids. CDR3 in amino acids: CASSFGRIAEAFF. CDR3 nucleotide sequence: TGCGCCAGCAGCTTCGGACGAATAGCTGAAGCTTTCTTT. Full variable domain (rest looked up from reference TRBV5-1 and TRBJ1-1): KAGVTQTPRYLIKTRGQQVTLSCSPISGHRSVSWYQQTPGQGLQFLFEYFSETQRNKGNFPGRFSGRQFSNSRSEMNVSTLELGDSALYLCASSFGRIAEAFFGQGTRLTVV.

This clone showed up just a few times. This chain joins TRBV14 and TRBJ2-1, with D unresolved. CDR1 and CDR2 from the germline V gene are SGHDN and FVKESK. The length of the CDR3 is 13 residues. V lost 0 bases and J lost 4, with 4 bases in between. The CDR3 protein is CASSQDLYNEQFF. The CDR3 nucleotides are TGTGCCAGCAGCCAAGATCTATACAATGAGCAGTTCTTC.

Here the CDR3 reads CAWNRGTDTQYF. DNA of the CDR3: TGTGCCTGGAACAGGGGAACAGATACGCAGTATTTT. This chain joins TRBV30 and TRBJ2-3, with TRBD1 matching over 7 bases. Germline CDR1 and CDR2: GTSNPN and SVGIG (reference sequence). The V and J ends lost 4 bases and 3 bases, in that order; junction bases with no gene match: 1. The CDR3 is 12 amino acids.

As for this clone: This sample also contains other DNA sequences that code for the same CDR3. The chain is built from TRBV5-6 and TRBJ2-6; D is possibly TRBD2 (6 bases). Germline V lookup: CDR1 SGHDT, CDR2 YYEEEE. The CDR3 is 14 amino acids. V was cut by 5 bases and J by 3 bases, with 9 bases left in between. The CDR3 DNA follows: TGTGCCAGCAGTCTCGGGGGTGGGGCCAACGTCCTGACTTTC. It translates to CASSLGGGANVLTF. The entire variable domain, with the rest obtained from reference TRBV5-6 and TRBJ2-6, is as follows: DAGVTQSPTHLIKTRGQQVTLRCSPKSGHDTVSWYQQALGQGPQFIFQYYEEEERQRGNFPDRFSGHQFPNYSSELNVNALLLGDSALYLCASSLGGGANVLTFGAGSRLTVL.

The V call is TRBV19, the J call TRBJ2-3; D may be TRBD1 or TRBD2 (5 bases each). CDR1 and CDR2 (germline): LNHDA, SQIVND (reference sequence). This CDR3 spans 16 amino acids. Trimming pared 3 bases from V and 0 bases from J, leaving 13 bases between. CDR3 nucleotides: TGTGCCAGTAGTATCCGCCATTGGGGGAGCACAGATACGCAGTATTTT. It translates to CASSIRHWGSTDTQYF.

In its sample, this clone was seen once. The chain couples TRBV5-1 to TRBJ1-2, with TRBD1 identical over 9 bases. Germline V gene data show CDR1 as SGHRS and CDR2 as YFSETQ. CDR3 length: 14 amino acids. The V gene end was trimmed by 4 bases and the J gene end by 6 bases; junction bases not matched to a gene: 7. The CDR3 sequence: CASSTGQGLNGYTF. In DNA, the CDR3 is TGCGCCAGCAGCACGGGACAGGGCTTAAATGGCTACACCTTC. The variable domain in full, with the rest retrieved from reference TRBV5-1 and TRBJ1-2, is KAGVTQTPRYLIKTRGQQVTLSCSPISGHRSVSWYQQTPGQGLQFLFEYFSETQRNKGNFPGRFSGRQFSNSRSEMNVSTLELGDSALYLCASSTGQGLNGYTFGSGTRLTVV.

The chain joins TRBV19 to TRBJ2-7; 10 bases line up with TRBD1. The length of the CDR3 is 13 residues. Germline lookup yields CDR1 LNHDA and CDR2 SQIVND (reference sequence). V lost 4 bases and J lost 6; bases outside the gene matches: 3. The CDR3 nucleotides read TGTGCCAGTAGTAGTGGGACAGGGGTCGAGCAGTACTTC. Amino acids: CASSSGTGVEQYF. Full variable domain (remainder filled in from reference TRBV19 and TRBJ2-7): DGGITQSPKYLFRKEGQNVTLSCEQNLNHDAMYWYRQDPGQGLRLIYYSQIVNDFQKGDIAEGYSVSREKKESFPLTVTSAQKNPTAFYLCASSSGTGVEQYFGPGTRLTVT.

The chain has TRBV14 and TRBJ1-6, with 11 bases fitting TRBD1. This CDR3 has 16 residues. With V trimmed by 3 bases and J by 7 bases, 5 bases remained unmatched. Germline V gene lookup returns CDR1 SGHDN and CDR2 FVKESK. The CDR3 DNA sequence: TGTGCCAGCAGCCAGGCCGGACAGGGGGCGAATTCACCCCTCCACTTT. It specifies CASSQAGQGANSPLHF.